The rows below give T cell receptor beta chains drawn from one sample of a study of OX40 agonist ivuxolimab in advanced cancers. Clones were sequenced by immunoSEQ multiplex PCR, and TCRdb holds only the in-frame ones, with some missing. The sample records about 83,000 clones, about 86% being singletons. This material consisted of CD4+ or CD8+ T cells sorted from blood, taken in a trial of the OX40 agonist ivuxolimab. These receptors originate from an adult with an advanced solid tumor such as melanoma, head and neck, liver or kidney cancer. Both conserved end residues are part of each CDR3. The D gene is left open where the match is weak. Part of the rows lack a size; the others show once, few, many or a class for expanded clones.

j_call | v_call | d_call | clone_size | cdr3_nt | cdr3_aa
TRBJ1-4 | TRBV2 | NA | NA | TGTGCCACTCTCGCAGAAGCAACTAATGAAAAACTGTTTTTT | CATLAEATNEKLFF
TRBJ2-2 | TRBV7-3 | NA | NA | TGTGCCAGCAGCTTAAGCTCGCTGGGGGTTAACACCGGGGAGCTGTTTTTT | CASSLSSLGVNTGELFF
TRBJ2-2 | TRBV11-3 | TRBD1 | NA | TGTGCCAGCAGCCCGCCGAGGGGACAGGGGAACACCGGGGAGCTGTTTTTT | CASSPPRGQGNTGELFF
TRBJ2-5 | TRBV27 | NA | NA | TGTGCCAGCAGTTTATCGGGAGCCACTCGAGAGACCCAGTACTTC | CASSLSGATRETQYF
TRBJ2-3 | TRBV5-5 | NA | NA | TGTGCCAGCAGCTTCCTAAGCCTGGGCACAGATACGCAGTATTTT | CASSFLSLGTDTQYF
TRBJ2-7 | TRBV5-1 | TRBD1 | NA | TGCGCCAGCAGCTGGACAGGCTCCTACGAGCAGTACTTC | CASSWTGSYEQYF
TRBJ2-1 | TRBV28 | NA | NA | TGTGCCAGCAGTCCCCCCCGGTCGGCTGAGCAGTTCTTC | CASSPPRSAEQFF
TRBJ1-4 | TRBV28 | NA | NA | TGTGCCAGCACCGGTGGGGGCGCTGGGAATGAAAAACTGTTTTTT | CASTGGGAGNEKLFF
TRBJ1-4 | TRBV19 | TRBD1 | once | TGTGCCAGTATACGGACAGGGACTGAAAAACTGTTTTTT | CASIRTGTEKLFF
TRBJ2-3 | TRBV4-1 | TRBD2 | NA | TGCGCCAGCAGCCAGTTAGCGGGGGGGCCCGCAGATACGCAGTATTTT | CASSQLAGGPADTQYF
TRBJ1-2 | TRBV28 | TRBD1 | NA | TGTGCCAGCAGCACCACTTGGACAGGGGGTAACTATGGCTACACCTTC | CASSTTWTGGNYGYTF
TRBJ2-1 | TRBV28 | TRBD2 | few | TGTGCCAGCAGTTTTTGGGGTAGCGGGGAAAATGAGCAGTTCTTC | CASSFWGSGENEQFF
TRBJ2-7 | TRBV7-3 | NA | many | TGTGCCAGCAGCTTAACAGTAAGGGACGAGCAGTACTTC | CASSLTVRDEQYF
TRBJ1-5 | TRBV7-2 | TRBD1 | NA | TGTGCCAGCAGCTTGGCAACAGGGGGAAATCAGCCCCAGCATTTT | CASSLATGGNQPQHF
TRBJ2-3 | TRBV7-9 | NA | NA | TGTGCCAGCAGCTTAGCCACAGTAAGCACAGATACGCAGTATTTT | CASSLATVSTDTQYF
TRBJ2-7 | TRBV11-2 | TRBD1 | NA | TGTGCCAGCAGCTTAAGGCAGGGGGCTCACGAGCAGTACTTC | CASSLRQGAHEQYF
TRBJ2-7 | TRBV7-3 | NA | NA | TGTGCCAGCAGCTTAACTGCCGGGGCCACCTACGAGCAGTACTTC | CASSLTAGATYEQYF
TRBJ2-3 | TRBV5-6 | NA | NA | TGTGCCAGCAGCTTGAGGGCGGGGTCCACAGATACGCAGTATTTT | CASSLRAGSTDTQYF
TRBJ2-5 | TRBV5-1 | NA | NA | TGCGCCAGCAGCTTGAAAGGCCGAGAGACCCAGTACTTC | CASSLKGRETQYF
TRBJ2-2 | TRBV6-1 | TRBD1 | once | TGTGCCATCAGTGACAACAGGGGCTTCAACACCGGGGAGCTGTTTTTT | CAISDNRGFNTGELFF
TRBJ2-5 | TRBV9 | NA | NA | TGTGCCAGCAGCGTAGGAGGGATGGACCAAGAGACCCAGTACTTC | CASSVGGMDQETQYF
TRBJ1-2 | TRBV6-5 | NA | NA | TGTGCCAGCAGTTTCACAGTAGGGAGCTACACCTTC | CASSFTVGSYTF
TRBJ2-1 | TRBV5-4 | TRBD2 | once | TGTGCCAGCAGCTTGGCTAGCGGGGGCTCCTACAATGAGCAGTTCTTC | CASSLASGGSYNEQFF
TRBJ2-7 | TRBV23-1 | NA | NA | TGCGCCAGCAGACAGGGATCCACCTACGAGCAGTACTTC | CASRQGSTYEQYF
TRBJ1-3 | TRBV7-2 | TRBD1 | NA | TGTGCCAGCAGCTCCCCGACAGGGAACAAAGGCACCATATATTTT | CASSSPTGNKGTIYF
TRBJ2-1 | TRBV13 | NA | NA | TGTGCCAGCAGTTATTCTTTTGGGGCTGAGCAGTTCTTC | CASSYSFGAEQFF
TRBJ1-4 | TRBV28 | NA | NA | TGTGCCAGCAGCCGCGCGAGAGGCGAAAAACTGTTTTTT | CASSRARGEKLFF